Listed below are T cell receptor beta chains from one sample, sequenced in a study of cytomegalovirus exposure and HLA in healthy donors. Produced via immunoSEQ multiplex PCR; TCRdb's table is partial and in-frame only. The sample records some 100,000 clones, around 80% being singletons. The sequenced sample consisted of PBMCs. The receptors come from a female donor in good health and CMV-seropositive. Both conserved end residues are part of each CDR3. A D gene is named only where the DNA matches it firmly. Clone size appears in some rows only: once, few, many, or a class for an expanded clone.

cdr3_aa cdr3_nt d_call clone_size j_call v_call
CASSRAGGNEQFF TGTGCCAGCAGCAGAGCGGGAGGTAATGAGCAGTTCTTC TRBD2 few TRBJ2-1 TRBV7-9
CASSYDRYNMNTEAFF TGTGCCAGCTCTTACGACAGATATAACATGAACACTGAAGCTTTCTTT NA few TRBJ1-1 TRBV18
CASSLKERGSDTQYF TGTGCCAGCAGCTTAAAGGAGCGGGGGTCAGATACGCAGTATTTT TRBD2 few TRBJ2-3 TRBV7-9
CASSQDPSGGASGELFF TGCGCCAGCAGCCAAGACCCTAGCGGGGGGGCATCCGGGGAGCTGTTTTTT TRBD2 NA TRBJ2-2 TRBV4-3
CASSTKSGQGTSLYGYTF TGTGCCAGCAGTACAAAATCGGGACAGGGGACCAGCCTCTATGGCTACACCTTC TRBD1 once TRBJ1-2 TRBV27
CASSLGARSEKLFF TGTGCCAGCAGCTTGGGGGCGCGAAGTGAAAAACTGTTTTTT NA NA TRBJ1-4 TRBV5-6
CASSPEYTEAFF TGCGCCAGCAGCCCGGAGTACACTGAAGCTTTCTTT NA NA TRBJ1-1 TRBV4-3
CAWREVAEAFF TGTGCCTGGAGGGAGGTCGCTGAAGCTTTCTTT NA NA TRBJ1-1 TRBV30
CASSISGYNEQFF TGTGCCAGTAGTATCTCCGGGTACAATGAGCAGTTCTTC NA few TRBJ2-1 TRBV19
CSALMSGGPSGELFF TGCAGCGCCCTCATGAGCGGGGGGCCCTCCGGGGAGCTGTTTTTT TRBD2 NA TRBJ2-2 TRBV29-1
CASSLTSVAGNQETQYF TGCGCCAGCAGCTTGACGTCGGTAGCGGGGAACCAAGAGACCCAGTACTTC TRBD2 NA TRBJ2-5 TRBV5-1
CASSARQGNTEAFF TGCGCCAGCAGCGCTAGACAGGGTAACACTGAAGCTTTCTTT TRBD1 NA TRBJ1-1 TRBV5-1
CASSQDRRGNYEQYF TGCGCCAGCAGCCAAGACAGGCGAGGAAACTACGAGCAGTACTTC NA NA TRBJ2-7 TRBV10-1
CASSSPSGKETQYF TGTGCCAGCAGCTCCCCGAGCGGGAAAGAGACCCAGTACTTC TRBD2 NA TRBJ2-5 TRBV7-9
CASSLIRARVNTEAFF TGTGCCAGCAGCTTAATCCGGGCCAGGGTGAACACTGAAGCTTTCTTT NA NA TRBJ1-1 TRBV7-9
CASSPRTVGYEQYF TGTGCCAGCAGCCCGCGGACAGTTGGCTACGAGCAGTACTTC NA NA TRBJ2-7 TRBV5-4
CASSLRLAGTDTQYF TGCGCTAGCAGCCTGCGACTAGCGGGCACAGATACGCAGTATTTT TRBD2 NA TRBJ2-3 TRBV5-1
CASSQVLAGDEQFF TGCGCCAGCAGCCAAGTTTTGGCAGGGGATGAGCAGTTCTTC NA once TRBJ2-1 TRBV4-1
CASPPRVAFF TGTGCCAGCCCCCCGAGGGTAGCTTTCTTT NA few TRBJ1-1 TRBV21-1